The rows below give T cell receptor beta chains drawn from one sample of a study of cytomegalovirus exposure and HLA in healthy donors. Sequenced by immunoSEQ multiplex PCR; TCRdb stores in-frame clones only, minus some. This table has around 100,000 clones, around 70% appearing once. The sample taken for sequencing was PBMCs. The origin of the receptors is a man aged 40-49 years in good health and CMV-seropositive. CDR3s include the opening cysteine and the closing phenylalanine or tryptophan. Each record gives: V gene, D gene, clone size, CDR3 length, J gene, CDR3 protein, CDR3 DNA. The D gene is left open where the match is weak. Only some rows state a clone size, as once, few, many or a class for expanded clones.

TRBV29-1	TRBD1	NA	11	TRBJ2-7	CSVTGGGEQYF	TGCAGCGTTACAGGGGGTGGCGAGCAGTACTTC
TRBV28	NA	NA	16	TRBJ2-5	CASSRFGRALGETQYF	TGTGCCAGCAGCCGGTTCGGCAGGGCGTTAGGAGAGACCCAGTACTTC
TRBV4-1	TRBD1	NA	15	TRBJ2-5	CASSYGTADQETQYF	TGCGCCAGCAGTTACGGGACAGCGGACCAAGAGACCCAGTACTTC
TRBV6-5	TRBD1	NA	16	TRBJ1-5	CASSYSGRGSNQPQHF	TGTGCCAGCAGTTACTCGGGCAGGGGGAGCAATCAGCCCCAGCATTTT
TRBV18	NA	NA	14	TRBJ1-3	CASSPASSGNTIYF	TGTGCCAGCTCACCAGCGAGCTCTGGAAACACCATATATTTT
TRBV7-9	TRBD1	once	12	TRBJ1-2	CASRLTGVGYTF	TGTGCCAGCAGGTTAACAGGGGTCGGCTACACCTTC
TRBV30	NA	few	11	TRBJ2-7	CAWEASYEQYF	TGTGCCTGGGAGGCAAGCTACGAGCAGTACTTC
TRBV2	TRBD1	NA	16	TRBJ1-1	CASSGTGVTVNTEAFF	TGTGCCAGCAGTGGGACAGGCGTTACTGTGAACACTGAAGCTTTCTTT
TRBV19	TRBD2	NA	18	TRBJ2-1	CASAPALAGGSSYNEQFF	TGTGCCAGTGCCCCGGCGCTAGCGGGAGGAAGCTCCTACAATGAGCAGTTCTTC
TRBV18	NA	NA	13	TRBJ2-7	CASSPLTSYEQYF	TGTGCCAGCTCACCTCTTACTTCCTACGAGCAGTACTTC